This TCR beta chain was sequenced in a study of PD-1 blockade in classical Hodgkin lymphoma. Study in general: Every 2 weeks, patients had 3 mg/kg nivolumab intravenously. Study-wide findings and caveats: The study found complete responders had baseline diversity similar to newly diagnosed patients. Only CD4+ TCR diversity, not CD8+, had risen significantly by C4D1. Newly diagnosed patients were reported to exhibit reduced baseline TCR diversity relative to healthy donors.

CDR1 and CDR2 from the germline V gene are SGHAT and FQNNGV. The CDR3 is made up of 15 amino acids. V shed 4 bases and J shed 2 bases, with 11 bases lying between them. Clones were sequenced by immunoSEQ multiplex PCR, and TCRdb holds only the in-frame ones, with some missing. The sample includes around 36,000 clones, about nine tenths seen only once; the top ten take about 0.23%. The count of this clone is one. No antigen is known for it. Following autologous stem cell transplantation, relapse occurred in every patient, and exposure to brentuximab vedotin varied. Purification of CD4+ T cells from thawed PBMCs was achieved by magnetic negative selection.

This rearrangement joins TRBV11-2 to TRBJ2-2; D is ambiguous. The sequences come from CD4+ T cells from blood, collected at baseline. This receptor was taken from a human donor with classical Hodgkin lymphoma. The CDR3 region is CASSSSWRNTGELFF. CDR3 DNA: TGTGCCAGCAGCTCCTCATGGCGCAACACCGGGGAGCTGTTTTTT. The variable domain in full, with the rest retrieved from reference TRBV11-2 and TRBJ2-2, is EAGVAQSPRYKIIEKRQSVAFWCNPISGHATLYWYQQILGQGPKLLIQFQNNGVVDDSQLPKDRFSAERLKGVDSTLKIQPAKLEDSAVYLCASSSSWRNTGELFFGEGSRLTVL.